What follows are 2 T cell receptor beta chains derived from one specimen sequenced in a study of cytotoxic CD8 clonotypes in ibrutinib-treated CLL. TCRdb keeps only in-frame clones here, not all; method: immunoSEQ multiplex PCR. This table has roughly 42,000 clones, 60% to 80% appearing once. The material sequenced was PBMCs, taken after 24 months of ibrutinib treatment. These receptors came from a human donor with chronic lymphocytic leukemia.

CDR3: CASRGLISGANVLTF. CDR3 sequence (DNA): TGCGCCAGCAGGGGACTTATTTCTGGGGCCAACGTCCTGACTTTC. This chain uses TRBV10-2 with TRBJ2-6; maybe TRBD2 (6 bases). Germline V gene data show CDR1 as WSHSY and CDR2 as SAAADI. The CDR3 spans 15 residues. With 6 bases removed from V and 1 base from J, the gap between germline ends came to 10 bases.

The V call is TRBV21-1, the J call TRBJ1-5. TRBV21-1 is a known pseudogene. The CDR3 extends over 16 amino acids. CDR3 in amino acids: CASSKGEGRSNQPQHF. CDR3 DNA sequence: TGTGCCAGCAGCAAAGGGGAGGGAAGGAGCAATCAGCCCCAGCATTTT.